The 19 T cell receptor beta chains given below trace back to one sample, sequenced in a study of cytomegalovirus exposure and HLA in healthy donors. PCR involved 60 Vbeta and 13 Jbeta primers. Profiling relied on immunoSEQ multiplex PCR, and the TCRdb table lists in-frame clones only, not all of them. The sample has approximately 170,000 clones; under 90% are singletons. The specimen sequenced was PBMCs. These receptors came from a male donor in good health and CMV-seronegative.

Only a few counts were recorded for this clone. The rearrangement links TRBV2 to TRBJ2-5; the match to TRBD1 covers 10 bases. The DNA end favors TRBJ2-7, so the J call may be wrong. This CDR3 region has 15 residues. Germline V CDR1 and CDR2: SNHLY, FYNNEI. In nucleotides, the CDR3 is TGTGCCAGCAGTCCCAGTAGGGACAGGGGTTACGAGCAGTACTTC. Protein sequence: CASSPSRDRGYEQYF.

The chain employs TRBV12-5 and TRBJ2-5; 11 bases map to TRBD1. Germline V lookup: CDR1 LGHNT, CDR2 FRNRAP. V lost 0 bases, J lost 4 bases, and 4 bases stayed unmatched. This CDR3 is 16 amino acids long. The CDR3 coding sequence is TGTGCTAGTGGTTTGGTCGGACAGGGGGCCCCAGAGACCCAGTACTTC. This sequence encodes CASGLVGQGAPETQYF.

This clone occurred once. V is TRBV5-5 and J is TRBJ1-4; TRBD1 matches at 9 bases. The V gene's germline CDR1 is SGHKS and CDR2 YYEKEE (reference sequence). The J segment lost 11 bases and the V segment lost 4 bases, leaving 9 bases of the junction unmatched. The CDR3 consists of 14 residues. The CDR3 loop is CASSPRTGASKLFF. CDR3 bases: TGTGCCAGCAGCCCCAGGACAGGGGCTAGTAAACTGTTTTTT.

The chain employs TRBV18 and TRBJ2-1; 8 bases are a match to TRBD2. The trim removed 6 bases at V and 8 bases at J, leaving 12 bases unmatched. There are 15 residues in the CDR3. The germline CDR1 and CDR2 sequences are KGHSH and LQKENI. The CDR3 sequence is CASSQETGGLDEQFF. In nucleotides, the CDR3 is TGTGCCAGCTCGCAGGAGACGGGGGGGTTGGATGAGCAGTTCTTC.

This clone was detected a few times. This chain joins TRBV5-1 and TRBJ1-3, with TRBD1 matching over 9 bases. Trimming removed 10 bases from V and 6 bases from J; junction bases left unmatched: 11. Germline CDR1 is SGHRS and CDR2 is YFSETQ. CDR3 length equals 14 residues. The CDR3 sequence is CAVPYRDRENTIYF. Written as DNA, the CDR3 is TGCGCCGTCCCTTACCGGGACAGGGAAAACACCATATATTTT.

This clone was counted once. The rearrangement links TRBV7-3 to TRBJ2-5; 11 bases are shared with TRBD1. Germline loops: CDR1 SGHTA, CDR2 FQGTGA. There are 15 residues in the CDR3. The V segment lost 6 bases and the J segment 5 bases; nucleotides outside the gene matches: 8. The CDR3 region is CASRRTGGGWETQYF. The DNA for the CDR3 is TGTGCCAGCAGAAGGACAGGGGGCGGGTGGGAGACCCAGTACTTC.

CDR3: CASSMYQGGQGKETQYF. The CDR3 DNA is TGTGCCAGCAGTATGTATCAGGGGGGACAGGGGAAAGAGACCCAGTACTTC. V is TRBV9 and J is TRBJ2-5; TRBD1 aligns across 10 bases. Germline CDR1 reads SGDLS; CDR2 reads YYNGEE. Trimming took 5 bases from V and 3 from J; bases not matched to a gene: 13. This CDR3 contains 17 residues.

As concerns this clone: The junction shows a germline mismatch at one end, possibly a read error. Other DNA variants within this sample encode the same CDR3. This chain links TRBV7-3 with TRBJ2-5; 7 bases match TRBD2. The CDR3 sequence is 13 residues long. Germline CDR1 is SGHTA and CDR2 is FQGTGA. The CDR3 spells CASSSGLKETQYF. CDR3 sequence (DNA): TGTGCCAGCAGCTCGGGACTAAAAGAGACTCAGTACTTC.

The rearrangement links TRBV9 to TRBJ1-6, with no clear D. V dropped 3 bases and J dropped 0 bases, with 16 bases sitting between them. CDR3 length equals 18 residues. Germline V gene sequence: CDR1 SGDLS, CDR2 YYNGEE. The CDR3 here is CASSGAGGKSSYNSPLHF. Here the CDR3 DNA reads TGTGCCAGCAGCGGAGCGGGTGGAAAGAGCTCCTATAATTCACCCCTCCACTTT.

The CDR3 reads CASSRDSSYEQYF. The CDR3 DNA reads as TGCGCCAGCAGTCGGGACAGCTCCTACGAGCAGTACTTC. The chain carries TRBV10-2 and TRBJ2-7, with TRBD1 identical over 7 bases. Germline V gene data show CDR1 as WSHSY and CDR2 as SAAADI. The CDR3 contains 13 residues. The trim removed 5 bases at V and 0 bases at J, leaving 1 base unmatched.

The V gene is TRBV4-3, the J gene TRBJ1-1; 8 bases fit TRBD1. Unmatched junction bases numbered 5, after V lost 4 bases and J lost 4 bases. Germline V gives CDR1 LGHNA, CDR2 YSLEER. The CDR3 sequence is 14 residues long. The CDR3 spells CASSPDRGGTEAFF. CDR3 in DNA: TGCGCCAGCAGCCCCGACAGGGGTGGCACTGAAGCTTTCTTT.

This clone was found once. This chain connects TRBV7-6 to TRBJ2-7, with D perhaps TRBD1 (6 bases). V was cut by 5 bases and J by 7 bases, with 18 bases left in between. CDR3 length: 14 residues. The germline gives CDR1 SGHVS, CDR2 FNYEAQ. CDR3 DNA: TGTGCCAGCAGCCCAACAGGGCCCGCGGTGGAGCAGTACTTC. Translation gives CASSPTGPAVEQYF.

This chain connects TRBV5-1 to TRBJ1-5, with a tentative D call TRBD1 (5 bases). Trimming took 4 bases from V and 1 from J, leaving 12 bases between them. Germline CDR1 SGHRS, CDR2 YFSETQ. The CDR3 sequence is 15 residues long. CDR3 loop: CASSPSGGSNQPQHF. CDR3 bases: TGCGCCAGCAGCCCCTCGGGGGGGAGCAATCAGCCCCAGCATTTT. The complete variable domain, with remaining parts taken from reference TRBV5-1 and TRBJ1-5, reads KAGVTQTPRYLIKTRGQQVTLSCSPISGHRSVSWYQQTPGQGLQFLFEYFSETQRNKGNFPGRFSGRQFSNSRSEMNVSTLELGDSALYLCASSPSGGSNQPQHFGDGTRLSIL.

The chain combines TRBV19 with TRBJ2-1; no definite D call. The germline gives CDR1 LNHDA, CDR2 SQIVND (reference sequence). The CDR3 has 11 amino acids. V shed 6 bases and J shed 3 bases, with 3 bases lying between them. Written as DNA, the CDR3 is TGTGCCAGTAGCATCTACAATGAGCAGTTCTTC. As protein: CASSIYNEQFF.

The chain links TRBV7-8 to TRBJ2-1; D is perhaps TRBD1 (5 bases). V lost 5 bases to trimming and J lost 9 bases, with 20 bases between them. This CDR3 contains 15 residues. Per the germline V gene, CDR1 is SGHVS and CDR2 is FQNEAQ. The CDR3 loop reads CASSPRRPDTTEQFF. CDR3 coding DNA: TGTGCCAGCAGCCCCCGACGCCCGGACACGACTGAGCAGTTCTTC.

This clone was detected only once. The chain combines TRBV5-1 with TRBJ2-1; 7 positions agree with TRBD2. Germline V lookup: CDR1 SGHRS, CDR2 YFSETQ. V dropped 0 bases and J dropped 9; count of bases not matched to a gene: 12. This CDR3 is 16 amino acids long. The CDR3 DNA reads TGCGCCAGCAGCTTGGACCCGGGGAGGGAGTACGGTGAGCAGTTCTTC. Protein: CASSLDPGREYGEQFF.

The sample holds a few counts of this clone. This chain joins TRBV9 and TRBJ2-7, with a possible D match to TRBD1 (6 bases). The CDR3 sequence is 14 residues long. Trimming removed 3 bases at V and 3 bases at J, with 13 bases between. Germline V gene sequence: CDR1 SGDLS, CDR2 YYNGEE. The CDR3 bases are TGTGCCAGCAGCGCCGGGCAGGGGTTCTACGAGCAGTACTTC. This encodes CASSAGQGFYEQYF.

In the case of this clone: Other DNA sequences in the sample encode the same CDR3. The rearrangement uses TRBV19 and TRBJ1-2; no clear D. Trimming pared 3 bases from V and 8 bases from J, leaving 16 bases between. Per the germline V gene, CDR1 is LNHDA and CDR2 is SQIVND (reference sequence). The CDR3 has 14 residues. The CDR3 protein is CASSMAAEIYGYTF. Written as DNA, the CDR3 is TGTGCCAGTAGTATGGCGGCCGAAATCTACGGCTACACCTTC.

The J gene is TRBJ2-7, the V gene TRBV18; TRBD2 is a possible D gene (6 bases). The CDR3 spans 12 residues. V lost 6 bases, J lost 3 bases, and 9 bases lay in between. CDR1 and CDR2 (germline): KGHSH, LQKENI. CDR3 loop: CASSPGGYEQYF. The CDR3 DNA sequence: TGTGCCAGCTCCCCCGGGGGCTACGAGCAGTACTTC.